These 18 T cell receptor beta chains originate from one sample sequenced in a study of cytomegalovirus exposure and HLA in healthy donors. The PCR made use of 60 Vbeta and 13 Jbeta primers. Generated by immunoSEQ multiplex PCR, the TCRdb table keeps only in-frame clones and is missing some. The data hold some 140,000 clones, with roughly 80% observed a single time. The sequencing input was PBMCs. The origin of the receptors is a middle-aged man in good health and CMV-seronegative.

This rearrangement joins TRBV5-1 to TRBJ1-2, with 8 positions matching TRBD1. V gave up 4 bases and J gave up 5 bases; unmatched junction bases: 7. The germline V gene encodes CDR1 SGHRS and CDR2 YFSETQ. This CDR3 is built from 14 residues. CDR3 protein: CASSPGTGEYGYTF. The DNA of the CDR3 is TGCGCCAGCAGCCCGGGGACAGGAGAGTATGGCTACACCTTC.

The V and J genes are TRBV7-9 and TRBJ2-7; possible D gene TRBD1, 6 bases. CDR1 is SEHNR and CDR2 is FQNEAQ in the germline V gene (reference sequence). The V and J ends lost 3 bases and 9 bases respectively, with 12 bases between them. The CDR3 totals 12 residues. CDR3 nucleotide sequence: TGTGCCAGCAGCTTCCGGGACACGGCGCAGTACTTC. This codes for CASSFRDTAQYF.

The chain employs TRBV5-1 and TRBJ2-5; D might be TRBD2 (5 bases). Germline CDR1 SGHRS, CDR2 YFSETQ. V lost 2 bases, J lost 4 bases, and 15 bases lay in between. This CDR3 has 15 residues. CDR3 nucleotide sequence: TGCGCCAGCAGCTTTAACCCCGGAGGAGGAGAGACCCAGTACTTC. Residues: CASSFNPGGGETQYF. Full variable domain (remainder filled in from reference TRBV5-1 and TRBJ2-5): KAGVTQTPRYLIKTRGQQVTLSCSPISGHRSVSWYQQTPGQGLQFLFEYFSETQRNKGNFPGRFSGRQFSNSRSEMNVSTLELGDSALYLCASSFNPGGGETQYFGPGTRLLVL.

The chain joins TRBV7-2 to TRBJ2-1, with 8 bases fitting TRBD1. The CDR3 is 15 residues long. CDR1 is SGHTA, CDR2 FQGNSA, per germline. The ends lost 3 bases at V and 8 bases at J; junction bases unmatched: 9. The CDR3 DNA reads as TGTGCCAGCAGCTTGAGGCAGGGGGCATGGGATGAGCAGTTCTTC. Encoded protein: CASSLRQGAWDEQFF.

In its sample, this clone was seen a few times. This chain links TRBV4-3 with TRBJ2-7, with 11 bases identical to TRBD2. Germline CDR1 and CDR2: LGHNA and YSLEER. This CDR3 is built from 14 residues. The junction had 5 bases not matched to a gene; V was cut back by 4 bases and J by 6 bases. The CDR3 DNA is TGCGCCAGCAGCCCCCAGGGACTAGCGGCCGAGCAGTACTTC. It codes for CASSPQGLAAEQYF.

J is TRBJ1-1 and V is TRBV5-1, with TRBD1 as a possible D gene (6 bases). The ends were cut back, 0 bases at V and 4 bases at J, with 10 bases in the middle. This CDR3 contains 14 residues. Per germline, CDR1 SGHRS and CDR2 YFSETQ. CDR3 protein: CASSLALGGTEAFF. The CDR3 nucleotides read TGCGCCAGCAGCTTGGCCTTAGGGGGCACTGAAGCTTTCTTT.

V usage is TRBV6-5 and J usage is TRBJ2-7; maybe TRBD1 (5 bases). Germline CDR1 reads MNHEY; CDR2 reads SVGAGI. Trimming removed 3 bases from V and 3 bases from J, with 12 bases in between. The CDR3 totals 14 residues. The CDR3 is CASSYRQGRYEQYF. CDR3 sequence (DNA): TGTGCCAGCAGTTATCGGCAGGGCCGCTACGAGCAGTACTTC.

The rearrangement links TRBV9 to TRBJ2-3; 10 nucleotides line up with TRBD2. V shed 2 bases and J 1 base; nucleotides not matched to a gene: 1. The CDR3 length is 15 residues. Germline CDR1 is SGDLS and CDR2 is YYNGEE. The chain's CDR3 is CASSVLAGGTDTQYF. The CDR3, as DNA: TGTGCCAGCAGCGTGCTAGCGGGGGGCACAGATACGCAGTATTTT.

This clone was found a few times. The V and J genes are TRBV5-6 and TRBJ2-2; 7 nucleotides match TRBD1. Trimming removed 3 bases from V and 7 bases from J; junction bases left unmatched: 6. There are 14 residues in the CDR3. Germline values: CDR1 SGHDT, CDR2 YYEEEE. CDR3 sequence reads: CASSSGTVIGELFF. The CDR3 bases are TGTGCCAGCAGCTCCGGGACAGTCATCGGGGAGCTGTTTTTT.

This chain joins TRBV27 and TRBJ2-3; TRBD2 matches 8 bases. Germline V gene lookup returns CDR1 MNHEY and CDR2 SMNVEV (reference sequence). V trimming: 5 bases; J trimming: 0 bases; junction bases outside the gene matches: 4. The CDR3 contains 15 residues. This CDR3 reads CASSVAGSSTDTQYF. The CDR3 DNA reads TGTGCCAGCAGTGTAGCGGGATCTAGCACAGATACGCAGTATTTT.

This clone was picked up a small number of times. CDR3: CASTIIGTEGGYTF. DNA for the CDR3: TGTGCCAGTACTATTATAGGGACAGAGGGGGGCTACACCTTC. J is TRBJ1-2 and V is TRBV19, with 7 bases that match TRBD1. The trim removed 7 bases at V and 8 bases at J, leaving 13 bases unmatched. The length of the CDR3 is 14 residues. CDR1 and CDR2 (germline): LNHDA, SQIVND (reference sequence).

J is TRBJ2-4 and V is TRBV13; TRBD2 agrees at 15 bases. This CDR3 is built from 17 residues. The trim removed 5 bases at V and 8 bases at J, leaving 10 bases unmatched. The V gene's germline CDR1 is PRHDT and CDR2 FYEKMQ (reference sequence). The CDR3 nucleotides read TGTGCCAGCAGCGACGGGACTAGCGGGGGGTCGGCAGACATTCAGTACTTC. Translated, it gives CASSDGTSGGSADIQYF. The full variable domain, its missing parts supplied by reference TRBV13 and TRBJ2-4, is AAGVIQSPRHLIKEKRETATLKCYPIPRHDTVYWYQQGPGQDPQFLISFYEKMQSDKGSIPDRFSAQQFSDYHSELNMSSLELGDSALYFCASSDGTSGGSADIQYFGAGTRLSVL.

This rearrangement joins TRBV2 to TRBJ1-2, with a weak D call TRBD1 (6 bases). CDR1 is SNHLY, CDR2 FYNNEI, per germline. The CDR3 runs to 13 residues. The V end was cut by 4 bases, the J end by 5 bases, with 11 bases between. The CDR3 is CASSAGARYGYTF. The CDR3 DNA reads as TGTGCCAGCAGTGCAGGGGCGAGGTATGGCTACACCTTC.

This chain joins TRBV29-1 and TRBJ1-1; D remains ambiguous. Germline V gene data show CDR1 as SQVTM and CDR2 as ANQGSEA. The CDR3 length is 11 residues. The V end was cut by 2 bases, the J end by 5 bases, with 6 bases between. CDR3 in amino acids: CSVESRTEAFF. CDR3 coding DNA: TGCAGCGTTGAATCTAGGACTGAAGCTTTCTTT.

The chain links TRBV4-1 to TRBJ2-1, with D possibly being TRBD1 (5 bases). Deletions cut 0 bases from V and 0 bases from J, with 9 bases between. Germline V gene lookup returns CDR1 MGHRA and CDR2 YSYEKL. This CDR3 contains 16 residues. The CDR3: CASSQEAQGSYNEQFF. CDR3 in DNA: TGCGCCAGCAGCCAAGAGGCCCAGGGCTCCTACAATGAGCAGTTCTTC.

In its sample, this clone was seen once. The rearrangement links TRBV14 to TRBJ2-7; 15 positions agree with TRBD2. The CDR3 is 15 amino acids. The J segment lost 4 bases and the V segment lost 4 bases, leaving 2 bases of the junction unmatched. The germline CDR1 and CDR2 sequences are SGHDN and FVKESK. The CDR3 sequence: CASSRTSGGVYEQYF. CDR3 sequence (DNA): TGTGCCAGCAGCCGGACTAGCGGGGGGGTTTACGAGCAGTACTTC. Using reference TRBV14 and TRBJ2-7 for the parts outside the CDR3, the full variable domain is EAGVTQFPSHSVIEKGQTVTLRCDPISGHDNLYWYRRVMGKEIKFLLHFVKESKQDESGMPNNRFLAERTGGTYSTLKVQPAELEDSGVYFCASSRTSGGVYEQYFGPGTRLTVT.

This clone occurred once. This chain joins TRBV7-3 and TRBJ2-1, with TRBD2 matching 9 bases. The CDR3 consists of 15 residues. The J segment lost 5 bases and the V segment lost 5 bases, leaving 7 bases of the junction unmatched. Per germline, CDR1 SGHTA and CDR2 FQGTGA. The CDR3 nucleotides are TGTGCCAGCAGCCGGGAGAGACTAGCGGACAATGAGCAGTTCTTC. This gives the protein CASSRERLADNEQFF. Variable domain in full (rest from reference TRBV7-3 and TRBJ2-1): GAGVSQTPSNKVTEKGKYVELRCDPISGHTALYWYRQSLGQGPEFLIYFQGTGAADDSGLPNDRFFAVRPEGSVSTLKIQRTERGDSAVYLCASSRERLADNEQFFGPGTRLTVL.

The chain recombines TRBV5-6 with TRBJ1-6; D gene unclear. Trimming shortened V by 5 bases and J by 4 bases, and 10 bases separated the two germline ends. The CDR3 has 14 residues. CDR1 and CDR2 from the germline V gene are SGHDT and YYEEEE. This CDR3 is CASRGGHYNSPLHF. The CDR3 DNA reads as TGTGCCAGCAGAGGCGGTCATTATAATTCACCCCTCCACTTT. Looking up the rest from reference TRBV5-6 and TRBJ1-6 gives the full variable domain: DAGVTQSPTHLIKTRGQQVTLRCSPKSGHDTVSWYQQALGQGPQFIFQYYEEEERQRGNFPDRFSGHQFPNYSSELNVNALLLGDSALYLCASRGGHYNSPLHFGNGTRLTVT.